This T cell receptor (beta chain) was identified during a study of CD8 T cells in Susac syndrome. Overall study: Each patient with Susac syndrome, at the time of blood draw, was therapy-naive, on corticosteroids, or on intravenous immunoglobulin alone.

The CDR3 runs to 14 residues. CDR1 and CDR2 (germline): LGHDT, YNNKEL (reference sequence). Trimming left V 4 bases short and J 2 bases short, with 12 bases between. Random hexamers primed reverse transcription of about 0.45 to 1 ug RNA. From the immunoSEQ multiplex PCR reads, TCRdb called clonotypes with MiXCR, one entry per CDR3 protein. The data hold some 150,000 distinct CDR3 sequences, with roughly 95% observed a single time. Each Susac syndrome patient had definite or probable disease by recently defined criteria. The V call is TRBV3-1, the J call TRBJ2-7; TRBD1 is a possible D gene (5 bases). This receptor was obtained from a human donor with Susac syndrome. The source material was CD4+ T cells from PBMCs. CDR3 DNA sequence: TGTGCCAGCAGCCTACGGACACAAACCTACGAGCAGTACTTC. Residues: CASSLRTQTYEQYF.